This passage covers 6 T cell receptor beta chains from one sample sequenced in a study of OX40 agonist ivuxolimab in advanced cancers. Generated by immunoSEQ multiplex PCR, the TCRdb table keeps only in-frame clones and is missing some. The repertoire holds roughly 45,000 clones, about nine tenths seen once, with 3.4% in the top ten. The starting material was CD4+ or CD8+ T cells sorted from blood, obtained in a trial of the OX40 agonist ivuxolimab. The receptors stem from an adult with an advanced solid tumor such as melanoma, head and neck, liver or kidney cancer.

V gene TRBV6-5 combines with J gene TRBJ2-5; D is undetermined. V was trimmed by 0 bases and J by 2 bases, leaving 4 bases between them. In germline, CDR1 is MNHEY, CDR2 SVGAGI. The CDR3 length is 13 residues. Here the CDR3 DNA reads TGTGCCAGCAGTTACTCGGGTCAAGAGACCCAGTACTTC. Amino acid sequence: CASSYSGQETQYF.

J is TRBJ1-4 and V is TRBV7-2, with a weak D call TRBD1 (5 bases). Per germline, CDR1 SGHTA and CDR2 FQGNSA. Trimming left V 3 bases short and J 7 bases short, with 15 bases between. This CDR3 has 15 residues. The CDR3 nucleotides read TGTGCCAGCAGCTTGGGTGGGACGGTGGGTGAAAAACTGTTTTTT. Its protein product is CASSLGGTVGEKLFF.

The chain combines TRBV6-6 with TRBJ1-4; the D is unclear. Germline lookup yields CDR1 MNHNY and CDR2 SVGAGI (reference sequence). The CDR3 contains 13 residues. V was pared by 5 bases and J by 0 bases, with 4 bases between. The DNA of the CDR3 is TGTGCCAGCAGTCTGACAACTAATGAAAAACTGTTTTTT. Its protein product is CASSLTTNEKLFF.

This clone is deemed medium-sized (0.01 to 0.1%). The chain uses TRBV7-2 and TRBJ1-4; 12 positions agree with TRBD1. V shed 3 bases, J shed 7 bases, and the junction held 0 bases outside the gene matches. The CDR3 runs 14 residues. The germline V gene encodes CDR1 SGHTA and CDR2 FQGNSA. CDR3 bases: TGTGCCAGCAGCTTGGGACAGGGGGCTGAAAAACTGTTTTTT. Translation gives CASSLGQGAEKLFF.

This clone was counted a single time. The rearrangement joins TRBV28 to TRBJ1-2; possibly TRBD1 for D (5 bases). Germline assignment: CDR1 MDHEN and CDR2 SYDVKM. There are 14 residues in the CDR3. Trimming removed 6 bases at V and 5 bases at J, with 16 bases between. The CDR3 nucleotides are TGTGCCAGCAGCCTATCGGCAGGGTTGTATGGCTACACCTTC. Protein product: CASSLSAGLYGYTF.

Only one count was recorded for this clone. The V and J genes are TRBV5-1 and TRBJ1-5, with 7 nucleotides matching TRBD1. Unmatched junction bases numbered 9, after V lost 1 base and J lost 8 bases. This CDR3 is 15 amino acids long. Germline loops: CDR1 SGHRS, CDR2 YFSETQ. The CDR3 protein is CASSLRGGGGEPQHF. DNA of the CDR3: TGCGCCAGCAGCTTGCGAGGGGGCGGCGGGGAGCCCCAGCATTTT.